This note documents a single TCR beta chain sequence. Its antigen target is currently unknown. No base-level quality is on record; no much larger clone is a single base apart. The data derive from a study of early T cells in non-severe SARS-CoV-2 infection (dated by TCRdb to the early 2020s). Context from the whole study: Because TCR sequencing relied on bulk RNA taken from unsorted whole blood, pairing of alpha and beta chains was not possible.

Libraries were built with 5' RACE. These reads were obtained on a NextSeq 500. To correct for sequencing error and PCR bias, the TCR library protocol tagged individual cDNA molecules with unique molecular identifiers. Both TCR alpha and beta chains were sequenced, and tight co-correlation was observed between alpha and beta sequence abundances in each sample. The authors processed their data as follows. Decombinator V4 was used to perform V gene, J gene and CDR3 annotation of TCR sequences. Expanded TCRs were defined as changing significantly between any two time points under a Poisson model with p below 0.0001. TCR abundances were normalised to the total number of TCRs sequenced per sample and were expressed as counts per million. TRAV1-2 paired with TRAJ12, TRAJ20 or TRAJ33 defined MAIT TCRs, while TRAV10 paired with TRAJ18 defined iNKT TCRs. A search of VDJdb, accessed on 1 November 2021, was run for TCRs annotated to CMV, EBV and SARS-CoV-2, with TCRs annotated for multiple antigens excluded. Using fastp trimming at Q25 and MiXCR clonotype assembly, TCRdb reanalyzed the public sequencing data and kept in-frame beta chains. Identical CDR3 protein sequences are pooled into one entry, listed with their most common genes and DNA. These V and J calls rely on TCRdb rather than the paper's analysis. The sample table shows tens of thousands of distinct CDR3 sequences, and over 12% are seen once. The top ten clones comprise 0.45% to 0.75% of the sample.

Paper-wide results and their limitations: VDJdb matching was skewed toward anti-spike CD8 responses and likely underestimated virus-specific expansions by missing private and CD4 specificities.

This was a case-control study nested in a cohort of healthcare workers in London, UK, who had nasopharyngeal swab PCR tests and blood samples taken every week. Healthcare workers were recruited between 23 and 31 March 2020, during the week of the UK lockdown, and were followed weekly for up to about 15 weeks. Measured from the cysteine to the phenylalanine, the CDR3 is 13 residues long. The kept DNA is CDR3 alone, 39 bases in frame from the first base. CDR1 is given as LGHDT and CDR2 as YNNKEL, both from the germline V gene (reference sequence). V was cut back by 2 bases and J by 3 bases, leaving a gap of 5 bases between them.

Sample: whole blood. This chain joins TRBV3-1 to TRBJ2-1, with the D gene call left open. This clonotype was obtained from an adult who was a healthcare worker with PCR-confirmed SARS-CoV-2 infection or an uninfected control (not recorded which). The bases read TGTGCCAGCAGCCAATACAGCTACAATGAGCAGTTCTTC. Its product reads: CASSQYSYNEQFF.